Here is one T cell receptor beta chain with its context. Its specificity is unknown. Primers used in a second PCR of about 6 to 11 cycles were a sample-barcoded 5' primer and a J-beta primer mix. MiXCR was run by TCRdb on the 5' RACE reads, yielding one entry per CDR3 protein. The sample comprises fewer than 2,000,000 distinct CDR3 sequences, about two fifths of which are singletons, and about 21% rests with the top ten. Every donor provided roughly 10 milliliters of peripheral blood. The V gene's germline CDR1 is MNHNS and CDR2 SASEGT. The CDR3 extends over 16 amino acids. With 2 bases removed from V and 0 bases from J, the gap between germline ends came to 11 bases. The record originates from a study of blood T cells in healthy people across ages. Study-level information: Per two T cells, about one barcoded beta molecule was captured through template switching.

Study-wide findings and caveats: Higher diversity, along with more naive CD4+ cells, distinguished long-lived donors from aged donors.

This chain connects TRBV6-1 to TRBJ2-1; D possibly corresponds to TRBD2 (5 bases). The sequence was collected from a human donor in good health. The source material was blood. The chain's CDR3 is CASSELGSSSYNEQFF. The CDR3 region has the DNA TGTGCCAGCAGTGAATTGGGGAGTAGCTCCTACAATGAGCAGTTCTTC.